This T cell receptor (beta chain) was found in a study of preoperative IRX-2 immunotherapy in early breast cancer. Germline values: CDR1 SGHVT, CDR2 SQSDAQ. The CDR3 totals 13 residues. The ends lost 7 bases at V and 5 bases at J; junction bases unmatched: 5. This clone was seen a single time. Assay used: immunoSEQ multiplex PCR; TCRdb lists only in-frame clones, some missing. Of 20,000 to 30,000 clones in the sample, around 74% were seen once. Specified treatment: preoperative locoregional IRX-2 cytokine immunotherapy. Patients received preoperative, locoregional IRX-2 cytokine immunotherapy in a phase Ib study.

V and J are TRBV7-4 and TRBJ2-1; 7 bases agree with TRBD2. The sample here was lymph node tissue, taken after IRX-2 immunotherapy. This TCR was recovered from a human donor with breast cancer. CDR3 residues: CASNLAENNEQFF. CDR3 sequence (DNA): TGTGCCAGCAATCTAGCGGAAAACAATGAGCAGTTCTTC.